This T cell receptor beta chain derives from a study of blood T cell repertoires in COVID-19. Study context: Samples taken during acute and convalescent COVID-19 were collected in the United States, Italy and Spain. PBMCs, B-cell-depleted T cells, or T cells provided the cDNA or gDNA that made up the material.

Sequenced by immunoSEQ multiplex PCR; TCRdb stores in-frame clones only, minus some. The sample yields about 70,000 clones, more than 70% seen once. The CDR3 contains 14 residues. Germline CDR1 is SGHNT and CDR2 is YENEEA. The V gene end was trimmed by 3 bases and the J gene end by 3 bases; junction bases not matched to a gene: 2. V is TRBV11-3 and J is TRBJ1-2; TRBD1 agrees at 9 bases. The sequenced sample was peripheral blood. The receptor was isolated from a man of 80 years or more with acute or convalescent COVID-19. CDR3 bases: TGTGCCAGCAGCTTCAGGGACAGGGACTATGGCTACACCTTC. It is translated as CASSFRDRDYGYTF. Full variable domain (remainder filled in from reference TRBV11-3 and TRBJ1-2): EAGVVQSPRYKIIEKKQPVAFWCNPISGHNTLYWYLQNLGQGPELLIRYENEEAVDDSQLPKDRFSAERLKGVDSTLKIQPAELGDSAVYLCASSFRDRDYGYTFGSGTRLTVV.